This T cell receptor beta chain was found in a study of shared clonotypes between healthy human individuals. The CDR3 consists of 17 residues. CDR1 is KGHSH and CDR2 is LQKENI in the germline V gene. Trimming pared 0 bases from V and 3 bases from J, leaving 15 bases between. The repertoire was sequenced with immunoSEQ multiplex PCR; TCRdb's copy has only in-frame clones and lacks some. The sample shows 550,000 to 850,000 clones, around 70% of them seen only once. The V gene is TRBV18, the J gene TRBJ2-1; D is uncertain. This TCR derives from a woman aged 25 to 39 in good health. Specimen: memory CD4+ T cells sorted from blood. Subset indicated: CD45RA-negative fraction. CDR3 region: CASSPPPFGAHYNEQFF. The CDR3 DNA follows: TGTGCCAGCTCACCACCGCCTTTTGGAGCGCACTACAATGAGCAGTTCTTC.